The rows below give T cell receptor beta chains drawn from one sample of a study of T cells in Graves' hyperthyroidism and ophthalmopathy. TCRdb itself ran the multiplex PCR reads through MiXCR, one entry per CDR3 protein. This sample has around 300,000 distinct CDR3 sequences, with around 13% found just once. The sample consisted of blood. Receptor source: a woman in her 30s with Graves' hyperthyroidism. Each CDR3 is given with its conserved first and last residue. Clone size is shown for a subset of rows, as once, few, many or a class of expanded clone.

size,J,V,CDR3
few,TRBJ1-3,TRBV14,CASSPLWNPSGNTIYF
many,TRBJ2-3,TRBV11-2,CASSLVVWGGTDTQYF
many,TRBJ2-7,TRBV6-1,CASSTRDRGSYEQYF
few,TRBJ2-5,TRBV12-3/TRBV12-4,CASSLGSGIQYF
many,TRBJ2-7,TRBV28,CASTPSGLTYEQYF
.,TRBJ1-3,TRBV7-6,CASSSTQAPLGNTIYF
few,TRBJ2-1,TRBV5-6,CASSLGYLTGYNEQFF
.,TRBJ2-1,TRBV7-6,CASSLGAGSSYNEQFF
many,TRBJ2-5,TRBV20-1,CSAPSVYQETQYF
once,TRBJ2-7,TRBV18,CASSEDRASYEQYF
.,TRBJ2-3,TRBV6-1,CASIPAGGFTDTQYF
few,TRBJ2-5,TRBV29-1,CSVHLSGGSGTQYF
many,TRBJ1-5,TRBV30,CAWTQGLGNQPQHF
many,TRBJ2-7,TRBV3-1,CASSQAGPYEQYF